Following are 10 T cell receptor beta chains from one sample sequenced in a study of OX40 agonist ivuxolimab in advanced cancers. Sequencing used immunoSEQ multiplex PCR; TCRdb keeps in-frame clones, though not all of them. The repertoire holds roughly 76,000 clones, with approximately 90% as singletons. The sample in question was CD4+ or CD8+ T cells sorted from blood, obtained in a trial of the OX40 agonist ivuxolimab. These TCRs come from an adult with an advanced solid tumor such as melanoma, head and neck, liver or kidney cancer.

The chain carries TRBV10-1 and TRBJ2-7; TRBD2 might be the D (5 bases). Per germline, CDR1 WNHNN and CDR2 SYGVQD (reference sequence). Between the trimmed V and J ends, which lost 5 bases and 4 bases, there was a span of 15 bases. The CDR3 sequence is 14 residues long. Written as DNA, the CDR3 is TGCGCCAGCAGTTTAGTGGGAGAAGGGTACGAGCAGTACTTC. Translated, it gives CASSLVGEGYEQYF.

This chain connects TRBV5-4 to TRBJ2-3; no firm D call. The ends were cut back, 0 bases at V and 0 bases at J, with 5 bases in the middle. The CDR3 loop spans 14 amino acids. From germline, CDR1 is SGHNT and CDR2 YYREEE (reference sequence). CDR3 in DNA: TGTGCCAGCAGCTTGGGACTGAGCACAGATACGCAGTATTTT. As protein: CASSLGLSTDTQYF.

The V call is TRBV5-1, the J call TRBJ1-3; 7 bases map to TRBD1. This CDR3 contains 16 residues. After removal of 1 base from V and 1 base from J, the junction contained 5 bases not matched to a gene. Germline V CDR1 and CDR2: SGHRS, YFSETQ. The CDR3 nucleotides are TGCGCCAGCAGCTTGCTCCCGACAGGGTCTGGAAACACCATATATTTT. Protein sequence: CASSLLPTGSGNTIYF.

The V call is TRBV19, the J call TRBJ2-7, with D possibly being TRBD1 (5 bases). The CDR3 sequence is 13 residues long. Per the germline V gene, CDR1 is LNHDA and CDR2 is SQIVND (reference sequence). V was pared by 5 bases and J by 0 bases, with 8 bases between. DNA for the CDR3: TGTGCCAGTAGTGGGGCTAGCTCCTACGAGCAGTACTTC. Amino acids: CASSGASSYEQYF.

The V gene is TRBV6-6, the J gene TRBJ1-5, with a possible D match to TRBD1 (6 bases). CDR1 and CDR2 from the germline V gene are MNHNY and SVGAGI (reference sequence). The V gene lost 4 bases and the J gene lost 14 bases, with 18 bases spanning the gap. This CDR3 is 13 amino acids long. CDR3 residues: CASSSGAAFLEHF. CDR3 nucleotide sequence: TGTGCCAGCAGTTCAGGGGCCGCGTTTTTAGAGCATTTT.

The genes are TRBV21-1 and TRBJ2-3; TRBD1, the table's D call, lacks a check against the DNA. TRBV21-1 corresponds to a pseudogene. The CDR3 has 16 residues. The CDR3 DNA is TGTGCCAGCAGCAAGGGACAGGGGATTCGCACAGATACGCAGTATTTT. This encodes CASSKGQGIRTDTQYF.

This sequence joins TRBV6-5 and TRBJ2-7, with 9 bases that match TRBD1. The J segment lost 0 bases and the V segment lost 0 bases, leaving 3 bases of the junction unmatched. Germline assignment: CDR1 MNHEY and CDR2 SVGAGI. This CDR3 has 16 residues. Here the CDR3 reads CASSYSGTGSSYEQYF. DNA for the CDR3: TGTGCCAGCAGTTACTCCGGGACAGGGTCCTCCTACGAGCAGTACTTC.

This clone was detected a few times. The V call is TRBV30, the J call TRBJ1-1; 7 bases fit TRBD1. J gave up 7 bases and V 1 base, and 3 bases lay outside the gene matches. Germline V gene lookup returns CDR1 GTSNPN and CDR2 SVGIG (reference sequence). The CDR3 consists of 12 residues. In DNA form, the CDR3 reads TGTGCCTGGAGTGACAGGGGCCTTGAAGCTTTCTTT. Translating it yields CAWSDRGLEAFF.

This sequence joins TRBV4-2 and TRBJ2-1; 12 bases match TRBD2. The CDR3 has 17 amino acids. The germline gives CDR1 LGHNA, CDR2 YNFKEQ. J was trimmed by 10 bases and V by 1 base; bases with no gene match: 11. The CDR3: CASSQVTPGLAGSEQFF. In DNA, the CDR3 is TGTGCCAGCAGCCAAGTAACTCCGGGACTAGCGGGTTCGGAGCAGTTCTTC.

In its sample, this clone was seen a few times. This chain links TRBV15 with TRBJ1-2; tentatively, D is TRBD1 (5 bases). Trimming cost V 1 base and J 7 bases, with 13 bases left between them. The CDR3 extends over 14 amino acids. CDR1 and CDR2 (germline): LNHNV, YYDKDF (reference sequence). The CDR3 loop reads CATSRGDSHGGYTF. Here the CDR3 DNA reads TGTGCCACCAGCAGAGGAGACAGCCACGGTGGCTACACCTTC.